This note documents a single TCR beta chain sequence. The antigen remains unidentified. PBMCs were stained for CD3, CD4 and CD8, and CD4+ and CD8+ T cells were sorted. This record comes from a study of CD8+ T cells in alopecia areata. Study-wide results and caveats: Whereas mice showed it more clearly, TCR sharing across patients was murkier, possibly because of HLA. Alopecia totalis/universalis scalp especially showed more expanded CD8+ clones than normal scalp.

Extraction of RNA preceded its reverse transcription into cDNA, which served as the sequencing template. Profiled with immunoSEQ multiplex PCR; TCRdb holds only in-frame clones, not every one. The sample yields about 98,000 clones, roughly two fifths seen once. Sequenced material: CD4+ T cells sorted from blood. This sequence was found in a human donor with alopecia areata.

CDR3 residues: CASRQATGELFF. The DNA of the CDR3 is TGTGCCAGCCGACAGGCCACCGGGGAGCTGTTTTTT. The genes are TRBV6-1 and TRBJ2-2, with D maybe TRBD1 (6 bases). CDR3 length equals 12 residues. Germline loops: CDR1 MNHNS, CDR2 SASEGT. V lost 8 bases and J 4 bases, leaving 8 bases between the germline ends.